The present TCR beta chain was sequenced within a study of blood T cell repertoires in COVID-19 (dated by TCRdb to the early 2020s). Study-level background: Collaborator samples came from the United States, Italy and Spain and covered acute and convalescent phases of COVID-19. The prospective study material was composed of cDNA or gDNA derived from T cells, B-cell-depleted T cells, or PBMCs. Subjects who had been exposed to COVID-19, were actively infected with it, or had recovered from it provided the deeply sampled blood TCRbeta repertoires that made up the dataset. The repertoires were released in a freely available public database meant as a resource for research on the immune response to SARS-CoV-2. The samples were drawn from the first 160 participants of the ongoing ImmuneRACE study and from 1,254 subjects provided by 6 global collaborators. The sample metadata nearly always contained a de-identified subject ID, COVID-19 status, age in years and sex. HLA class I and class II types, where available, came from metadata supplied by the sample provider rather than from assay-based typing.

In the prospective study, participants were 18 to 89 years old, resided in 20 to 30 geographic areas of the United States, and were enrolled through a virtual design. Cohort assignment in the prospective study relied on participant-reported clinical history from a screening survey and a study questionnaire. Recovered participants in ImmuneRACE Cohort 3 were defined by two consecutive negative NP/OP PCR tests, clearance by a healthcare professional, or resolution of symptoms. Mobile phlebotomists in the prospective study collected whole blood, serum and a nasopharyngeal or oropharyngeal swab from every participant. Participants in the prospective study had the option to provide additional blood draws and questionnaires over an approximately 2-month period. Before DNA extraction, prospective study blood samples were shipped either frozen or at room temperature. TCRbeta CDR3 regions were amplified from genomic DNA using the immunoSEQ Assay, a bias-controlled multiplex PCR. The paper's data handling went like this. Nucleated cell counts per sample were estimated from amplification of reference gene primers within the assay. Sequence reads were collapsed and filtered to measure the absolute abundance of every unique TCRbeta CDR3 rearrangement. For each sample, productive Simpson clonality was calculated by taking the square root of Simpson's diversity index across productive rearrangements. TCRdb re-hosts the immuneACCESS table, in-frame sequences only. Its copies lack some clones; in the studies checked, an unresolved V gene accounts for under half of them, and the cause for the rest is not known. D and trimming were read from the DNA, whereas the V and J calls and clone size are those reported in that table. The sample records roughly 370,000 clones, about 83% of which are singletons. The ten largest clones capture 10% of the sample.

As regards this clone: It has no known antigen specificity. No quality values exist for individual bases; no much larger clone is one base distant.

V is shortened by 4 bases, J by 0 bases, and the region joining them spans 13 bases. The CDR3 contains 15 residues, cysteine and phenylalanine counted. Left in the record is the CDR3 DNA by itself, 45 bases read in frame from the first base. According to the germline V gene (reference sequence), CDR1 reads LNHDA and CDR2 reads SQIVND. Beyond this particular receptor, the publication reports: Clinical and demographic metadata were provided uncurated, with the amount varying by source and participant.

Recombination linked TRBV19 to TRBJ2-7; D gene: possibly TRBD1, on 6 matching bases. The TCR comes from a woman between 50 and 59 years old who had recovered from COVID-19. Material: PBMCs or T cells enriched from blood (not recorded which). The CDR3 sequence is CASSRRTASSYEQYF. Read as DNA, the sequence is TGTGCCAGTAGTAGAAGGACAGCGAGCTCCTACGAGCAGTACTTC.